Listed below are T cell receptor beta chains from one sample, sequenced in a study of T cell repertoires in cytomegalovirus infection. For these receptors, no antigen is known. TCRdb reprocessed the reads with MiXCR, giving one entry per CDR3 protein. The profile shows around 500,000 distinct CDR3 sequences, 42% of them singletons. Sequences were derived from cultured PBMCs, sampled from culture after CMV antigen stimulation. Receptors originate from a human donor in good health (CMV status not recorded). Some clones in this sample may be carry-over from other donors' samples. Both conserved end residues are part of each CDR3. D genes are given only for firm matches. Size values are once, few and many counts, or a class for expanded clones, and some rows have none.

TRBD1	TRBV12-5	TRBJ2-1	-	CASGFSNDRGLQFF	TGTGCTAGTGGTTTCTCCAACGACAGGGGGCTGCAGTTCTTC
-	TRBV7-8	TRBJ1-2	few	CASSLGSGAYGYTF	TGTGCCAGCAGCTTAGGTAGCGGGGCCTATGGCTACACCTTC
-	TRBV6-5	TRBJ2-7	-	CASRNTGHPYEQYF	TGTGCCAGCAGAAACACGGGGCACCCCTACGAGCAGTACTTC
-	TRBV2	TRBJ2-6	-	CASIRIPGANVLTF	TGTGCCAGCATCAGGATTCCTGGGGCCAACGTCCTGACTTTC
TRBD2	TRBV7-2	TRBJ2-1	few	CASSWGGVPNEQFF	TGTGCCAGCAGCTGGGGGGGGGTTCCCAATGAGCAGTTCTTC
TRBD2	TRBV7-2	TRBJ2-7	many	CASSLMGSGRADEQYF	TGTGCCAGCAGCTTAATGGGTAGCGGGAGGGCCGACGAGCAGTACTTC
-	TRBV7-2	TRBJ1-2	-	CASSPDWGNYGYTF	TGTGCCAGCAGCCCGGATTGGGGTAACTATGGCTACACCTTC
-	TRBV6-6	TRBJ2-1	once	CASSTQSGLRLHEQFF	TGTGCCAGCAGTACCCAAAGCGGGTTGCGCCTCCATGAGCAGTTCTTC
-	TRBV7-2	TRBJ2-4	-	CASSSLGLRLLAKNIQYF	TGTGCCAGCAGCTCCCTGGGGTTACGGCTGTTGGCCAAAAACATTCAGTACTTC
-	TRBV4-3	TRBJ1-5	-	CASSQYPAHMGGGQPQHF	TGCGCCAGCAGCCAATATCCGGCACACATGGGGGGAGGTCAGCCCCAGCATTTT
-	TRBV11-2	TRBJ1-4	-	CASSLATPYGADGKLFF	TGTGCCAGCAGCTTGGCTACCCCCTATGGAGCCGATGGAAAACTGTTTTTT
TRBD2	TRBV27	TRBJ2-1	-	CASSLSGTTSTFHEQFF	TGTGCCAGCAGTTTATCCGGGACTACCTCTACCTTTCATGAGCAGTTCTTC
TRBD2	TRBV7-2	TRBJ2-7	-	CASSSSAGLAAYEQYF	TGTGCCAGCAGCTCCTCCGCGGGACTAGCGGCCTACGAGCAGTACTTC
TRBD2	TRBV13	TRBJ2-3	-	CASSSPLRGAGGRDTQYF	TGTGCCAGCAGCTCGCCCCTCCGGGGAGCGGGGGGGCGGGATACGCAGTATTTT
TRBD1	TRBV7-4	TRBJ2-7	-	CASSQRDSTYEQYF	TGTGCCAGCAGCCAACGGGACAGCACCTACGAGCAGTACTTC
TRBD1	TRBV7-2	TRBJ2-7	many	CASSFPQGSRDEQYF	TGTGCCAGCAGCTTTCCACAGGGGAGTCGGGACGAGCAGTACTTC
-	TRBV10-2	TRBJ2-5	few	CASSGGDKQVKETQYF	TGCGCCAGCAGTGGGGGAGACAAGCAAGTAAAAGAGACCCAGTACTTC
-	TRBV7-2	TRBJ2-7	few	CASSLGWNYEQYF	TGTGCCAGCAGCTTAGGGTGGAACTACGAGCAGTACTTC
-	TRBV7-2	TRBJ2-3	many	CASSFQGTSTDTQYF	TGTGCCAGCAGCTTTCAGGGGACTAGCACAGATACGCAGTATTTT
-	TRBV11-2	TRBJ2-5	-	CASARPHQETQYF	TGTGCCAGCGCCCGACCCCACCAAGAGACCCAGTACTTC
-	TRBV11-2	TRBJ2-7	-	CASSFTTDYEQYF	TGTGCCAGCAGCTTCACGACGGACTACGAGCAGTACTTC
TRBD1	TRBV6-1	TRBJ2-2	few	CASSAPGQYTGELFF	TGTGCCAGCAGTGCGCCGGGACAGTACACCGGGGAGCTGTTTTTT